The entry that follows covers one TCR beta chain sequence. CDR1 is MGHDK and CDR2 is SYGVNS in the germline V gene. The V and J ends lost 3 bases and 8 bases, in that order; junction bases with no gene match: 1. This CDR3 comprises 13 residues. In the authors' workflow: For nucleated cells, counts were estimated from reference gene primer amplification. Sequencing used immunoSEQ multiplex PCR; TCRdb keeps in-frame clones, though not all of them. V and J calls and clone size are given by that table; D and trimming were obtained from the DNA. The repertoire holds tens of thousands of clones, with over 75% as singletons. The sample belongs to a study of blood T cell repertoires in COVID-19. Background on the study: T cells, B-cell-depleted T cells, or PBMCs supplied cDNA or gDNA.

Material: peripheral blood. This chain links TRBV25-1 with TRBJ2-6; 7 nucleotides align to TRBD2. This TCR came from a human donor in a cohort sampled during active COVID-19. The DNA of the CDR3 is TGTGCCAGCAGTGACGGGGGGACCAACGTCCTGACTTTC. Translation: CASSDGGTNVLTF.